One sample yielded the 8 T cell receptor beta chains listed below, sequenced in a study of siplizumab effects on memory and regulatory T cells. Data came from immunoSEQ multiplex PCR; TCRdb stores just in-frame clones and leaves some out. This repertoire shows about 91,000 clones, 80% to 95% found once; its top ten account for approximately 7.1%. Sequences were obtained from CD8+ T cells sorted from blood. The receptors here all came from a human donor in good health.

V gene TRBV7-8 combines with J gene TRBJ2-7, with D unresolved. This CDR3 is 14 amino acids long. The germline V gene has CDR1 SGHVS and CDR2 FQNEAQ. Between the trimmed V and J ends, which lost 5 bases and 4 bases, there was a span of 15 bases. The CDR3 is CASSPPTTAYEQYF. The CDR3 region has the DNA TGTGCCAGCAGCCCGCCGACAACCGCTTACGAGCAGTACTTC.

The chain has TRBV4-1 and TRBJ1-2; a weak D match, TRBD1 (5 bases). CDR3 length equals 15 residues. Between the trimmed V and J ends, which lost 0 bases and 5 bases, there was a span of 13 bases. The germline V gene encodes CDR1 MGHRA and CDR2 YSYEKL. CDR3 region: CASSQDPGREYGYTF. Written as DNA, the CDR3 is TGCGCCAGCAGCCAAGATCCGGGCAGGGAATATGGCTACACCTTC.

The rearrangement links TRBV4-3 to TRBJ2-7; D is possibly TRBD1 (6 bases). The CDR3 contains 14 residues. Trimming cost V 0 bases and J 3 bases, with 9 bases left between them. Germline values: CDR1 LGHNA, CDR2 YSLEER. The CDR3 sequence is CASSQDYRDYEQYF. The CDR3 bases are TGCGCCAGCAGCCAAGACTACAGGGACTACGAGCAGTACTTC.

The rearrangement joins TRBV10-2 to TRBJ1-1; weak D call: TRBD1 (6 bases). The germline gives CDR1 WSHSY, CDR2 SAAADI. Trimming removed 3 bases from V and 2 bases from J, with 13 bases in between. The CDR3 spans 15 residues. CDR3 region: CASSDGRGLNTEAFF. CDR3 nucleotides: TGCGCCAGCAGTGACGGCAGGGGCCTAAACACTGAAGCTTTCTTT.

V usage is TRBV6-6 and J usage is TRBJ2-7; TRBD2 aligns across 7 bases. Germline CDR1 is MNHNY and CDR2 is SVGAGI (reference sequence). After removal of 10 bases from V and 3 bases from J, the junction contained 6 bases not matched to a gene. There are 12 residues in the CDR3. CDR3 loop: CATRGGDYEQYF. The DNA for the CDR3 is TGTGCCACCCGGGGAGGGGACTACGAGCAGTACTTC.

J is TRBJ1-5 and V is TRBV27; D ambiguous. V was shortened by 5 bases and J by 4 bases, with 15 bases between the two germline ends. CDR3 length equals 15 residues. Germline V CDR1 and CDR2: MNHEY, SMNVEV (reference sequence). The CDR3 DNA is TGTGCCAGCAGTCCCCATCCGGACGGTAATCAGCCCCAGCATTTT. Encoded protein: CASSPHPDGNQPQHF.

The chain combines TRBV7-6 with TRBJ2-7; D gene unclear. The ends were cut back, 1 base at V and 5 bases at J, with 9 bases in the middle. This CDR3 region has 13 residues. Per the germline V gene, CDR1 is SGHVS and CDR2 is FNYEAQ. The CDR3 DNA sequence: TGTGCCAGCAGCTTAGGGCTAGACGACGAGCAGTACTTC. Its translation: CASSLGLDDEQYF.

J is TRBJ2-1 and V is TRBV13, with 7 bases that match TRBD1. From germline, CDR1 is PRHDT and CDR2 FYEKMQ (reference sequence). The CDR3 spans 17 residues. J was trimmed by 4 bases and V by 5 bases; bases with no gene match: 14. The CDR3 DNA is TGTGCCAGCAGCCCCCGGACAGGCGCTACCCCTTACAATGAGCAGTTCTTC. Translated: CASSPRTGATPYNEQFF.